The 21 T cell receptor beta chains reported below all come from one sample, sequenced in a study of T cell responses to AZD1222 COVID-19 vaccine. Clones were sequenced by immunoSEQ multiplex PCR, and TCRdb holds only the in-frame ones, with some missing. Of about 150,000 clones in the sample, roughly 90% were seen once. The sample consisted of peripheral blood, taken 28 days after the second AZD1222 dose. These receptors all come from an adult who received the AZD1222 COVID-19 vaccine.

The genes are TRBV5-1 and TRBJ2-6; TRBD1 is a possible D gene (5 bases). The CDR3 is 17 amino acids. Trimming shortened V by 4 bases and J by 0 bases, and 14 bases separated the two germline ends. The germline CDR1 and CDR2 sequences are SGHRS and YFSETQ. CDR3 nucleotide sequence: TGCGCCAGCAGCCCCATACGACAGACCTCTGGGGCCAACGTCCTGACTTTC. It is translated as CASSPIRQTSGANVLTF.

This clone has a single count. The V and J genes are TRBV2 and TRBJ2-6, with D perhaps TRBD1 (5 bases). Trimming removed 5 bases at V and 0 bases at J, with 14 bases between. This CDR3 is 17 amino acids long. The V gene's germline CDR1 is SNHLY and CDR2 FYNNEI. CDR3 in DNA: TGTGCCAGCAGTCAAGAACAGGTTACCTCTGGGGCCAACGTCCTGACTTTC. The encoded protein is CASSQEQVTSGANVLTF.

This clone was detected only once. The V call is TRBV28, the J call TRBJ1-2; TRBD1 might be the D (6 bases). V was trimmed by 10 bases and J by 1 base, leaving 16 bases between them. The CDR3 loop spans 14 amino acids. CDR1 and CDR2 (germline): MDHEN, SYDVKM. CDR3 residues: CATWTALLNYGYTF. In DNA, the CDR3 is TGTGCCACCTGGACAGCTCTACTTAACTATGGCTACACCTTC.

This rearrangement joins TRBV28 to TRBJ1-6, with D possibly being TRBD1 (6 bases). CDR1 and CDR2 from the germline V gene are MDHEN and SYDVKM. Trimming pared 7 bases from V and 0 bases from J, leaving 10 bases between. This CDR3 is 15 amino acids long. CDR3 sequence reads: CASTPDSSYNSPLHF. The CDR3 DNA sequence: TGTGCCAGCACCCCGGACAGCTCCTATAATTCACCCCTCCACTTT.

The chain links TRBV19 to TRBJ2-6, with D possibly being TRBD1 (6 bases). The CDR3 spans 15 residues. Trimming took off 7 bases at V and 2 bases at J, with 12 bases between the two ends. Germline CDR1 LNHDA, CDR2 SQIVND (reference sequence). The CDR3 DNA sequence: TGTGCCAGTACCCCAGGGGCTACTGGGGCCAACGTCCTGACTTTC. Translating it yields CASTPGATGANVLTF.

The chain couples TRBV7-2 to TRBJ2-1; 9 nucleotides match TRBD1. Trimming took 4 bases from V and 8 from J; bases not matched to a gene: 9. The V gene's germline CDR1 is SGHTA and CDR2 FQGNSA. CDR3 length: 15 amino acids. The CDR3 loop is CASSSTGTGLYEQFF. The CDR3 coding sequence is TGTGCCAGCAGCTCCACCGGGACAGGGTTGTATGAGCAGTTCTTC.

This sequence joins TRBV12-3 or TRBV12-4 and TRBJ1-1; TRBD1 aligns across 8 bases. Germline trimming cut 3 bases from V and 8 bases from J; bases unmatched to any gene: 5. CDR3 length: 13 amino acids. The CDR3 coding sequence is TGTGCCAGCAGTTTCTTGGACAGGGTAGAAGCTTTCTTT. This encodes CASSFLDRVEAFF.

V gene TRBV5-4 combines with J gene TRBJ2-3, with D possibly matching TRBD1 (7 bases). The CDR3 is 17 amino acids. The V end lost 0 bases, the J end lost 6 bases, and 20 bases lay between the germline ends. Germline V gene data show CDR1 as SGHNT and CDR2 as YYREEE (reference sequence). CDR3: CASSLEGGTALWDTQYF. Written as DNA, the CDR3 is TGTGCCAGCAGCTTGGAAGGAGGGACAGCCTTGTGGGATACGCAGTATTTT.

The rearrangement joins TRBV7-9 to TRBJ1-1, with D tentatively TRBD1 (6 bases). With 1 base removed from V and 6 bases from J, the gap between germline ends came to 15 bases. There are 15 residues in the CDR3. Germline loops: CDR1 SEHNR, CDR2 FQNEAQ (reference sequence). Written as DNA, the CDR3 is TGTGCCAGCAGCTTAGTCAGGGGCGGATTCGCTGAAGCTTTCTTT. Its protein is CASSLVRGGFAEAFF. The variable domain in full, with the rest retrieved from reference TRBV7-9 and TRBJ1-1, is DTGVSQNPRHKITKRGQNVTFRCDPISEHNRLYWYRQTLGQGPEFLTYFQNEAQLEKSRLLSDRFSAERPKGSFSTLEIQRTEQGDSAMYLCASSLVRGGFAEAFFGQGTRLTVV.

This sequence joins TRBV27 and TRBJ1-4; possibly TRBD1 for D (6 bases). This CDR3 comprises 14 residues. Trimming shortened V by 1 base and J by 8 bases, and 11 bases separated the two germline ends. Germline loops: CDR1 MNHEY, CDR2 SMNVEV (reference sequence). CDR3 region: CASSLWGAGEKLFF. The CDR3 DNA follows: TGTGCCAGCAGTTTATGGGGGGCCGGGGAAAAACTGTTTTTT.

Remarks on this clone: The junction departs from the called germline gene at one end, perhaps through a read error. The CDR3 reads CASSFFGGPAAAF. The CDR3 coding sequence is TGTGCCAGCAGCTTTTTCGGGGGTCCGGCTGCAGCCTTC. The rearrangement links TRBV7-9 to TRBJ1-2; D perhaps matches TRBD1 (5 bases). CDR3 size: 13 residues. Germline loops: CDR1 SEHNR, CDR2 FQNEAQ (reference sequence).

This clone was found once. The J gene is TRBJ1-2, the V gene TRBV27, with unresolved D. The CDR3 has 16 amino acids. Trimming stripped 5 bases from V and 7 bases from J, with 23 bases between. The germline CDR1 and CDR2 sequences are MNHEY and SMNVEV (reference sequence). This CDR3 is CASSRIVGGFVRGYTF. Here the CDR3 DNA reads TGTGCCAGCAGTCGGATTGTGGGCGGTTTCGTGCGTGGCTACACCTTC.

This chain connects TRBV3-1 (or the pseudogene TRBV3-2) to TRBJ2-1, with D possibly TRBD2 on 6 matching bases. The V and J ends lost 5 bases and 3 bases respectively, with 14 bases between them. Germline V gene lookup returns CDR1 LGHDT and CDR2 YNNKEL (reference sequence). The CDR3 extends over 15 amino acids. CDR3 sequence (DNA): TGTGCCAGCAGCGTCCAGGGCGGGAACTACAATGAGCAGTTCTTC. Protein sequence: CASSVQGGNYNEQFF.

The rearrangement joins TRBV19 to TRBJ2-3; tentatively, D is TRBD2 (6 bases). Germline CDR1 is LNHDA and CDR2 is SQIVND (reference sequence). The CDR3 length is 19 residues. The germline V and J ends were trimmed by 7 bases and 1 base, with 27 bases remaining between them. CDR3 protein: CASTPLATGVDWGTDTQYF. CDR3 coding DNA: TGTGCCAGTACCCCCCTTGCAACGGGAGTAGATTGGGGCACAGATACGCAGTATTTT. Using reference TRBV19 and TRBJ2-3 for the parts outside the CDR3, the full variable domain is DGGITQSPKYLFRKEGQNVTLSCEQNLNHDAMYWYRQDPGQGLRLIYYSQIVNDFQKGDIAEGYSVSREKKESFPLTVTSAQKNPTAFYLCASTPLATGVDWGTDTQYFGPGTRLTVL.

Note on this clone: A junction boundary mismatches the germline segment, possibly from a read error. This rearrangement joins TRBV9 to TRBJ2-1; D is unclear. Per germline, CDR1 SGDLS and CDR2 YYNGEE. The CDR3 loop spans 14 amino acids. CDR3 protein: CASSVEFDGNEQFF. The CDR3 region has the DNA TGTGCCAGCAGTGTAGAATTTGACGGTAATGAGCAGTTCTTC.

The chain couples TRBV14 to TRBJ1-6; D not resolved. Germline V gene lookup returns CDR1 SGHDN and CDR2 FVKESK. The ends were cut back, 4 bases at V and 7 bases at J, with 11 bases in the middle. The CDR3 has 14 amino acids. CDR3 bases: TGTGCCAGCAGCCGTCAGGATTTGAATTCACCCCTCCACTTT. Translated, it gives CASSRQDLNSPLHF. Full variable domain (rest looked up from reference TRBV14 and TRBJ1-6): EAGVTQFPSHSVIEKGQTVTLRCDPISGHDNLYWYRRVMGKEIKFLLHFVKESKQDESGMPNNRFLAERTGGTYSTLKVQPAELEDSGVYFCASSRQDLNSPLHFGNGTRLTVT.

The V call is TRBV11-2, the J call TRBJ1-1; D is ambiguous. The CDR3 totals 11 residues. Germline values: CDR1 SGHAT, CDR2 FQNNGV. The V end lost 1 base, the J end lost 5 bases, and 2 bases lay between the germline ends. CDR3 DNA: TGTGCCAGCAGCTTAGCAACTGAAGCTTTCTTT. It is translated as CASSLATEAFF. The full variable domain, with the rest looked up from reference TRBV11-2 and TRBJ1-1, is EAGVAQSPRYKIIEKRQSVAFWCNPISGHATLYWYQQILGQGPKLLIQFQNNGVVDDSQLPKDRFSAERLKGVDSTLKIQPAKLEDSAVYLCASSLATEAFFGQGTRLTVV.

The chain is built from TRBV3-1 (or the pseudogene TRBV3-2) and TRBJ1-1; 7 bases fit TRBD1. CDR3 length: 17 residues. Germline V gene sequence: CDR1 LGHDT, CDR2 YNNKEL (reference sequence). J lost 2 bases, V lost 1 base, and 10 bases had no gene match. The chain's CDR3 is CASSQGGYGTVNTEAFF. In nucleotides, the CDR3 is TGTGCCAGCAGCCAAGGGGGTTACGGGACAGTTAACACTGAAGCTTTCTTT.

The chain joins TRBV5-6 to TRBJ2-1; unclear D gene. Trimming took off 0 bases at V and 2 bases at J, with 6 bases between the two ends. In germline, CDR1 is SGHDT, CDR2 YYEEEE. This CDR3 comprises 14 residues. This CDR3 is CASSLVGAYNEQFF. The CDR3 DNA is TGTGCCAGCAGCTTGGTTGGGGCCTACAATGAGCAGTTCTTC.

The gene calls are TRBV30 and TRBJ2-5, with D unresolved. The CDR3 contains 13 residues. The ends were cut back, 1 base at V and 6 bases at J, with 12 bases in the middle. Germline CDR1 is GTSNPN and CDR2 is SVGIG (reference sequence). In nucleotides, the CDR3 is TGTGCCTGGAGTGCTGGGGTAGTGAAGACCCAGTACTTC. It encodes CAWSAGVVKTQYF.

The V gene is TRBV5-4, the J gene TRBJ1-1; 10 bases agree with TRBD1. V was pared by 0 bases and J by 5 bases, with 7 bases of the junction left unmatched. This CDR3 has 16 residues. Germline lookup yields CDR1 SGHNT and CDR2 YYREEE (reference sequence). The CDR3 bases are TGTGCCAGCAGCTTGGGGCCCGGGACAGGGGTGACTGAAGCTTTCTTT. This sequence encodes CASSLGPGTGVTEAFF.